This T cell receptor beta chain is drawn from a study of response to subunit inactivated influenza vaccine listed by TCRdb under 2018. Background on the whole study: Deep quantitative profiling of the T cell receptor repertoire was used in the study to follow responses to a trivalent subunit inactivated influenza vaccine. Overall study results and their limits: According to the authors, only a limited number of new T cells may be recruited by each seasonal influenza vaccination.

To prepare the library, RT-PCR was applied. The data were produced on an Illumina HiSeq 2500. TCRdb cleaned the public reads at Q25 with fastp, built clones with MiXCR and kept in-frame beta chains. Here each entry gathers all rows of one CDR3 protein and keeps the most common genes and DNA. For this sample the table gives under 200,000 distinct CDR3 sequences, of which approximately 10% were detected only once. The ten largest make up 9.5% to 15% of the sample. The time point label here, explained by the study, means: more than 40 days after influenza vaccine administration. In the case of this clonotype: Its specific antigen is unknown. Base qualities are not at hand, and no much larger clone is one base apart.

CDR3 length: 16 amino acids, cysteine to phenylalanine. Only CDR3 DNA is held: 48 bases, read in frame from base 1. CDR1 and CDR2, per the germline V gene, are SNHLY and FYNNEI. Cut back by 4 bases and 0 bases, the V and J ends lie 12 bases apart. The receptor was isolated from a man aged 50 to 60 who received an inactivated influenza vaccine. Donor details come from another sample of the same person, matched by shared clones. The V gene is TRBV2 and the J gene is TRBJ1-4, with the D gene too uncertain to name. The sample consisted of non-naive T cells sorted from PBMCs, taken roughly 6 weeks after vaccination. The cell subset or site label, read with the paper, signifies: memory T cell fraction. CDR3 protein: CASSGLAGTTNEKLFF. Read as DNA, the sequence is TGTGCCAGCAGTGGGTTAGCGGGAACAACTAATGAAAAACTGTTTTTT.